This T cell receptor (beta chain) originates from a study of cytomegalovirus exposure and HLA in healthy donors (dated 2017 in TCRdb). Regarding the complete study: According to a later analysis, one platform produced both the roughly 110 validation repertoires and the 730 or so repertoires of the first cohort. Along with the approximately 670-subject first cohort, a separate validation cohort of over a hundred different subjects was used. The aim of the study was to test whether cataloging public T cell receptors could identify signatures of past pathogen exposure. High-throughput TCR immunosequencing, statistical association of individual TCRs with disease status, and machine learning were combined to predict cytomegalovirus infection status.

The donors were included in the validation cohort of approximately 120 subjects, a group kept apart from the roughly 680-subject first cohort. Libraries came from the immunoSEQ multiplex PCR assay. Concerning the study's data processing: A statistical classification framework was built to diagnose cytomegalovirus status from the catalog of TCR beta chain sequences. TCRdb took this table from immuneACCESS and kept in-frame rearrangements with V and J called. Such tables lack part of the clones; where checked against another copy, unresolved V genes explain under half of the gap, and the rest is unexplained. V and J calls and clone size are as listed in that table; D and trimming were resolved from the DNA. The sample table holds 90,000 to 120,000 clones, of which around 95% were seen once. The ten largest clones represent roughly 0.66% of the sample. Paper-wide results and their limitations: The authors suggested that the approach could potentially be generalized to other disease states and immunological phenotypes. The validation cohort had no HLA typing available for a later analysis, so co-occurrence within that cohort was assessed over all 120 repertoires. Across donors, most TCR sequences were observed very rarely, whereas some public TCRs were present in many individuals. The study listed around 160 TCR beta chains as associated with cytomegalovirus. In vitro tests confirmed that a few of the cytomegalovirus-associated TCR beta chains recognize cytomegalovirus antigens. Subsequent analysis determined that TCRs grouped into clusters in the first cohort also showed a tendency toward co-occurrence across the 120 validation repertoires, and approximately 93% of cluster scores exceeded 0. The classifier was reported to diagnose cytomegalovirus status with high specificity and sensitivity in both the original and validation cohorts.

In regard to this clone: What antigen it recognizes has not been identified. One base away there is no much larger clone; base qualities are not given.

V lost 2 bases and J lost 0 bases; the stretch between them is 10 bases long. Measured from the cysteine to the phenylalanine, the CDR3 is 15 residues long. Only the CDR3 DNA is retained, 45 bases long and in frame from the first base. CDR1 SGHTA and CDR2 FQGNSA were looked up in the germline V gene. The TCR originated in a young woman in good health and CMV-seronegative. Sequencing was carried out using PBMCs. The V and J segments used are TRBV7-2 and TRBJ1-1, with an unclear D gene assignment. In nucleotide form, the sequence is TGTGCCAGCAGCTTATGGCAGGCGATGAACACTGAAGCTTTCTTT. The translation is CASSLWQAMNTEAFF.